This T cell receptor beta chain originates from a study of blood T cell repertoires in COVID-19. In the authors' workflow: Amplifying reference gene primers gave estimates of nucleated cell counts. Sequencing used immunoSEQ multiplex PCR; TCRdb keeps in-frame clones, though not all of them. The V and J calls and clone size come from that table; D and trimming were worked out from the DNA. The sample shows about 280,000 clones, 86% of them seen only once. The CDR3 has 12 residues. The germline gives CDR1 LNHDA, CDR2 SQIVND (reference sequence). The V and J ends lost 3 bases and 7 bases respectively, with 9 bases between them. Details on this clone: The sample holds other DNA sequences that translate to the same CDR3.

This clonotype originated in a woman younger than 45 who had recovered from COVID-19. The rearrangement joins TRBV19 to TRBJ1-2; D is unclear. The specimen sequenced was peripheral blood. The CDR3 here is CASSIQKLGYTF. The CDR3 DNA follows: TGTGCCAGTAGTATCCAAAAACTTGGCTACACCTTC.